These 10 T cell receptor beta chains were sequenced from one sample in a study of radiotherapy plus CTLA-4 blockade in lung cancer. Assay used: immunoSEQ multiplex PCR; TCRdb lists only in-frame clones, some missing. Of tens of thousands of clones in the sample, 70% to 90% are singletons; the top ten hold 7.8%. The material sequenced was peripheral blood, taken from a patient treated with radiotherapy plus ipilimumab. The origin of the receptors is a human donor with non-small cell lung cancer whose response to radiotherapy plus ipilimumab could not be evaluated.

The genes are TRBV2 and TRBJ2-7; tentatively, D is TRBD2 (5 bases). Germline lookup yields CDR1 SNHLY and CDR2 FYNNEI. The V end lost 1 base, the J end lost 1 base, and 5 bases lay between the germline ends. This CDR3 spans 13 amino acids. CDR3 amino acids: CASSEGTSYEQYF. CDR3 sequence (DNA): TGTGCCAGCAGTGAAGGGACTTCCTACGAGCAGTACTTC.

The V and J genes are TRBV5-8 and TRBJ1-1, with a tentative D call TRBD1 (5 bases). The length of the CDR3 is 16 residues. V was trimmed by 0 bases and J by 0 bases, leaving 12 bases between them. Germline V gives CDR1 SGHTS, CDR2 YDEGEE. CDR3 amino acids: CASSLEAGELNTEAFF. CDR3 coding DNA: TGTGCCAGCAGCTTGGAGGCGGGGGAGTTGAACACTGAAGCTTTCTTT.

The V call is TRBV30, the J call TRBJ2-4; 13 nucleotides agree with TRBD2. V dropped 3 bases and J dropped 8; count of bases not matched to a gene: 7. CDR1 and CDR2 from the germline V gene are GTSNPN and SVGIG (reference sequence). The CDR3 extends over 15 amino acids. Written as DNA, the CDR3 is TGTGCCTGGAGAAATGGACTAGCGGGAGACGACATTCAGTACTTC. It specifies CAWRNGLAGDDIQYF.

The chain uses TRBV29-1 and TRBJ2-2, with 8 bases fitting TRBD2. V shed 8 bases and J 4 bases; nucleotides not matched to a gene: 9. The CDR3 is 14 amino acids. Germline V lookup: CDR1 SQVTM, CDR2 ANQGSEA. As DNA, the CDR3 is TGCAGCATCCTAGCGGGTGTCGGCACCGGGGAGCTGTTTTTT. Its protein is CSILAGVGTGELFF.

This clone has only one observation. The J gene is TRBJ2-7, the V gene TRBV5-1, with 10 bases aligning to TRBD2. Germline V gene data show CDR1 as SGHRS and CDR2 as YFSETQ. The CDR3 is 15 residues long. Trimming cost V 0 bases and J 4 bases; bases outside gene matches: 4. In DNA, the CDR3 is TGCGCCAGCAGCTTGGCCGCTAGCGGGAGTTACGAGCAGTACTTC. Translating it yields CASSLAASGSYEQYF.

This chain joins TRBV19 and TRBJ1-1, with D maybe TRBD1 (5 bases). Deletions cut 0 bases from V and 2 bases from J, with 7 bases between. CDR1 and CDR2 (germline): LNHDA, SQIVND (reference sequence). There are 14 residues in the CDR3. CDR3 amino acids: CASSIEGHNTEAFF. Written as DNA, the CDR3 is TGTGCCAGTAGTATAGAGGGGCACAACACTGAAGCTTTCTTT.

The J gene is TRBJ2-2, the V gene TRBV9; weak D call: TRBD1 (5 bases). CDR3 length: 16 residues. Per germline, CDR1 SGDLS and CDR2 YYNGEE. Between the trimmed V and J ends, which lost 0 bases and 3 bases, there was a span of 12 bases. For the CDR3, the DNA is TGTGCCAGCAGCGTAGGTAGACAGCTTTACACCGGGGAGCTGTTTTTT. It encodes CASSVGRQLYTGELFF.

This chain connects TRBV25-1 to TRBJ2-4; a possible D gene is TRBD2 (6 bases). V gave up 4 bases and J gave up 0 bases, with 10 bases separating them. This CDR3 region has 15 residues. Germline-derived CDR1 and CDR2 are MGHDK and SYGVNS. This chain's CDR3 is CASSGTTEAKNIQYF. CDR3 bases: TGTGCCAGCAGTGGGACTACAGAAGCCAAAAACATTCAGTACTTC.

V gene TRBV7-9 combines with J gene TRBJ2-3, with 8 bases aligning to TRBD2. Germline V gives CDR1 SEHNR, CDR2 FQNEAQ (reference sequence). Trimming took 2 bases from V and 3 from J; bases not matched to a gene: 1. The CDR3 is 14 residues long. CDR3 sequence: CASSLSGRTDTQYF. CDR3 nucleotide sequence: TGTGCCAGCAGCTTAAGCGGGAGAACAGATACGCAGTATTTT.

The rearrangement joins TRBV9 to TRBJ2-7, with 8 bases aligning to TRBD2. CDR3 length: 14 amino acids. Unmatched junction bases numbered 5, after V lost 3 bases and J lost 3 bases. Germline-derived CDR1 and CDR2 are SGDLS and YYNGEE. CDR3 protein: CASSAVAGGYEQYF. The CDR3 bases are TGTGCCAGCAGCGCAGTGGCGGGGGGCTACGAGCAGTACTTC.